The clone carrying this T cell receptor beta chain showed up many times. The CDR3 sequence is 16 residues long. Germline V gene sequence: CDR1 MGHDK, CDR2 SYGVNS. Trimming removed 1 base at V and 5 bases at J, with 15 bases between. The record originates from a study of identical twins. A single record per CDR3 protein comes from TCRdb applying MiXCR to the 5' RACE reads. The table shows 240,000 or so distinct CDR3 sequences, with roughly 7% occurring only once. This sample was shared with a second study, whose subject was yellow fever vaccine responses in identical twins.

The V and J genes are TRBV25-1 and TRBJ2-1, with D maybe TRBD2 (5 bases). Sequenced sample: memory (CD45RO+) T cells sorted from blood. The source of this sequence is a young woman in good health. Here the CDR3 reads CASSESRLPSNNEQFF. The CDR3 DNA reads TGTGCCAGCAGTGAATCAAGGCTACCTAGCAACAATGAGCAGTTCTTC.